This T cell receptor beta chain was recovered during a study of blood T cell repertoires in COVID-19. V shed 1 base and J shed 1 base, with 6 bases lying between them. CDR3 length: 14 residues. Germline CDR1 and CDR2: SEHNR and FQNEAQ (reference sequence). Measured with immunoSEQ multiplex PCR; TCRdb has only the in-frame clones, and not every one. The data show about 130,000 clones, approximately 85% seen once. The J gene is TRBJ2-3, the V gene TRBV7-9; D not certain. The TCR was taken from a human donor in a cohort sampled during active COVID-19. Sequencing was done on a sample of peripheral blood. The CDR3 DNA reads as TGTGCCAGCAGCTTAGTTATTCGCACAGATACGCAGTATTTT. It is translated as CASSLVIRTDTQYF.